The entry below describes one T cell receptor beta chain. Sequencing used immunoSEQ multiplex PCR; TCRdb keeps in-frame clones, though not all of them. The sample carries around 370,000 clones, about 96% recorded once. The data originate from a study of shared clonotypes between healthy human individuals. This CDR3 spans 16 amino acids. From germline, CDR1 is SEHNR and CDR2 FQNEAQ (reference sequence). V lost 5 bases to trimming and J lost 3 bases, with 18 bases between them. What was sequenced was memory CD8+ T cells sorted from blood. Stated subset: CD45RO+ cells pooled with CCR7-negative TemRA cells. V gene TRBV7-9 combines with J gene TRBJ2-3; D is uncertain. The sequence came from a man aged 25-40 years in good health. The CDR3 sequence is CASSLAKFSLTDTQYF. CDR3 coding DNA: TGTGCCAGCAGCCTCGCCAAGTTTTCACTGACAGATACGCAGTATTTT.